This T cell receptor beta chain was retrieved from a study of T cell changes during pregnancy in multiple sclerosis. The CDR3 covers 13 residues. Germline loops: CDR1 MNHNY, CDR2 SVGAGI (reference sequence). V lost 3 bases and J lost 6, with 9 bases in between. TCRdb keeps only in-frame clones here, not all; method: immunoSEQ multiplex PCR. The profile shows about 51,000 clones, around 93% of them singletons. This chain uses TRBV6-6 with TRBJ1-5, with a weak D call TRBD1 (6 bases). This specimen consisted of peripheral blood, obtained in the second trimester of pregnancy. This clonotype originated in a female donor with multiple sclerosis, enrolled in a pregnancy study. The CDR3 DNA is TGTGCCAGCAGTTATGAGGGGGTTCAGCCCCAGCATTTT. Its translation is CASSYEGVQPQHF.